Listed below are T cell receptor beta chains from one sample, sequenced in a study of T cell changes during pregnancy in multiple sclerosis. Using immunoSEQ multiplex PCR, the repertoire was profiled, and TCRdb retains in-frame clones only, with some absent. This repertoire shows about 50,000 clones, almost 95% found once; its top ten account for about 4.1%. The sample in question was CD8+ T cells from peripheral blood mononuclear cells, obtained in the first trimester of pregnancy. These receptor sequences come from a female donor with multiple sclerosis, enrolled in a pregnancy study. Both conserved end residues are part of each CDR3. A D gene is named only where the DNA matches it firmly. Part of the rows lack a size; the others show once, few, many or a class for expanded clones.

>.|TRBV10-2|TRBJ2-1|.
CASGLSGSYNEQFF
TGCGCCAGCGGCCTCTCGGGTTCCTACAATGAGCAGTTCTTC
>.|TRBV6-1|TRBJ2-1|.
CASSESNFYAYNEQFF
TGTGCCAGCAGTGAATCGAACTTCTACGCCTACAATGAGCAGTTCTTC
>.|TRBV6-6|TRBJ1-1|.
CASRNGQGNTEAFF
TGTGCCAGCAGGAATGGGCAGGGGAACACTGAAGCTTTCTTT
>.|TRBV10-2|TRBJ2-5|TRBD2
CASSDIAGGLQETQYF
TGCGCCAGCAGTGACATAGCGGGGGGGCTACAAGAGACCCAGTACTTC
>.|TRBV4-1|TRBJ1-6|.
CASSQFGAYNSPLHF
TGCGCCAGCAGCCAGTTCGGGGCCTATAATTCACCCCTCCACTTT
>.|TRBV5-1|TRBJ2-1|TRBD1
CASSGGQYNEQFF
TGCGCCAGCAGCGGGGGACAGTACAATGAGCAGTTCTTC
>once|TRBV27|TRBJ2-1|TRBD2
CASRLAGARANEQFF
TGTGCCAGTCGACTAGCGGGAGCACGGGCCAATGAGCAGTTCTTC
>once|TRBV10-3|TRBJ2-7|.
CAISDSGRMSYEQYF
TGTGCCATCAGTGACTCGGGAAGGATGTCCTACGAGCAGTACTTC
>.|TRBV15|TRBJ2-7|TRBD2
CATSRGTSASYEQYF
TGTGCCACCAGCAGAGGGACTAGCGCCTCCTACGAGCAGTACTTC
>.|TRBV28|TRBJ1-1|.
CASSLTGIDTEAFF
TGTGCCAGCAGTTTAACAGGGATCGACACTGAAGCTTTCTTT
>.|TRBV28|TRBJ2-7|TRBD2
CASNPSGILRDEQYF
TGTGCCAGCAACCCCAGCGGGATACTTAGGGACGAGCAGTACTTC
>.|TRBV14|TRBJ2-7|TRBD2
CASSQPGRGYEQYF
TGTGCCAGCAGCCAACCGGGGAGGGGCTACGAGCAGTACTTC
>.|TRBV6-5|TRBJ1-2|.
CASSLLTGRGYTF
TGTGCCAGCAGCCTACTCACAGGGCGCGGCTACACCTTC
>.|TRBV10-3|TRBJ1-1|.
CAISDSGIQAFF
TGTGCCATCAGTGACTCGGGGATACAAGCTTTCTTT
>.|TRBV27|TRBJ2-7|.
CASQKTLGGYEQYF
TGTGCCAGCCAAAAAACCCTGGGGGGCTACGAGCAGTACTTC
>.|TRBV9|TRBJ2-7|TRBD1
CASSASGTGSSEQYF
TGTGCCAGCAGCGCCTCCGGGACAGGGTCGAGCGAGCAGTACTTC
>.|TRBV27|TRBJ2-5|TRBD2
CASSLSSGGSERGETQYF
TGTGCCAGCAGTTTATCGTCCGGCGGGAGTGAAAGGGGAGAGACCCAGTACTTC